This T cell receptor (beta chain) was recovered during a study of T cells in Graves' hyperthyroidism and ophthalmopathy. On the study more broadly: The authors collected peripheral blood at initial diagnosis, before any treatment.

Study conclusions and caveats: Most thyroid-expanded clonotypes above 0.001 were also found in blood.

Trimming stripped 4 bases from V and 1 base from J, with 17 bases between. The CDR3 extends over 16 amino acids. CDR1 is MGHRA, CDR2 YSYEKL, per germline. Worth noting for this clonotype: Its antigen is unidentified.

RNA transcripts served as the template for amplifying TCR beta CDR3 regions. Researchers ran a first-round RT-PCR on the TCR CDR3 using the HTBI primer set. A single record per CDR3 protein comes from TCRdb applying MiXCR to the multiplex PCR reads. Of 250,000 to 350,000 distinct CDR3 sequences in the sample, over 20% were seen once. Uncontrolled infection, other autoimmune disease, pregnancy or lactation barred patients from enrollment. The clonotype was recovered from a man younger than 45 with Graves' ophthalmopathy. Sequenced sample: blood. V is TRBV4-1 and J is TRBJ2-7; D might be TRBD1 or TRBD2, each matching 6 bases. The CDR3 sequence: CASSRSPQGGSYEQYF. For the CDR3, the DNA is TGCGCCAGCAGCCGATCGCCACAGGGAGGATCCTACGAGCAGTACTTC.